This T cell receptor beta chain was found in a study of T cell responses to AZD1222 COVID-19 vaccine. Findings and caveats of the study: Donor demographics were predominantly white British with a female majority; clonal diversity may be underestimated.

With respect to this clone: What it binds is unknown.

Using immunoSEQ multiplex PCR, the repertoire was profiled, and TCRdb retains in-frame clones only, with some absent. The sample lists 100,000 or so clones, 85% to 95% occurring once. Germline CDR1 is MNHEY and CDR2 is SVGAGI. The CDR3 sequence is 15 residues long. V lost 5 bases, J lost 4 bases, and 15 bases lay in between. This TCR was sampled from an adult in good health. The rearrangement links TRBV6-5 to TRBJ2-1, with D tentatively TRBD2 (6 bases). Material: peripheral blood, obtained on day 0 of AZD1222 vaccination. CDR3 bases: TGTGCCAGCAGTCTCGGGACTCTTGGTTACAATGAGCAGTTCTTC. It translates to CASSLGTLGYNEQFF.